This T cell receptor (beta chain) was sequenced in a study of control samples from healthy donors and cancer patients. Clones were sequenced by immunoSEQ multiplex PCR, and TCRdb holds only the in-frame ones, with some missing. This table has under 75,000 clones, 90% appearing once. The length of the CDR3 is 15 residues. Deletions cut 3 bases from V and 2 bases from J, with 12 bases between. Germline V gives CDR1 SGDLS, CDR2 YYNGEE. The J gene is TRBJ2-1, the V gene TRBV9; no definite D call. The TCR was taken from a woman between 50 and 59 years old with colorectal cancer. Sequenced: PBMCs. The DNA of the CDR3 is TGTGCCAGCAGCGCCCGCTTCGAAACCTACAATGAGCAGTTCTTC. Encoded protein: CASSARFETYNEQFF.